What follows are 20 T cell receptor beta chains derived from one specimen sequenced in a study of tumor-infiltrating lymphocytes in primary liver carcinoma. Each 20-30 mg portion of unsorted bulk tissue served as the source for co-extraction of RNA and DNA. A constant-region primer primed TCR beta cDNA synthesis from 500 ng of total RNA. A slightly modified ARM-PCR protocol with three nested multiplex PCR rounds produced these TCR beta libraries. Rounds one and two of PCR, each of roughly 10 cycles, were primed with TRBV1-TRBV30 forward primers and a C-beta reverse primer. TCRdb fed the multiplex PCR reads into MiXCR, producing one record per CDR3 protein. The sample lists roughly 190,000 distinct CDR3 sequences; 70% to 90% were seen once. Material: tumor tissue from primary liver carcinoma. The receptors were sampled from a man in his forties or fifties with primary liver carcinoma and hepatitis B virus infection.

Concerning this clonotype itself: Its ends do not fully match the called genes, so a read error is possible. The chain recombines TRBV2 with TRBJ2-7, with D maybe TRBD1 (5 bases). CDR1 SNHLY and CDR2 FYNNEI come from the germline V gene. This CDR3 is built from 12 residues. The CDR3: CASRATGTPNCF. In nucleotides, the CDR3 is TGTGCCAGCAGAGCAACAGGCACCCCCAATTGCTTC.

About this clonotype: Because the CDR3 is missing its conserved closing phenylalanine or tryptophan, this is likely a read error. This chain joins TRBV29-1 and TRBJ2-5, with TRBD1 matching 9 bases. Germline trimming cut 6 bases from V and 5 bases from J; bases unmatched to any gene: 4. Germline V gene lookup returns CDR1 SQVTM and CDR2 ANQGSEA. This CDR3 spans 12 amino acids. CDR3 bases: TGCAGCGTATGGGGGACAGGGGAGACCCAGTACATC. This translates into CSVWGTGETQYI.

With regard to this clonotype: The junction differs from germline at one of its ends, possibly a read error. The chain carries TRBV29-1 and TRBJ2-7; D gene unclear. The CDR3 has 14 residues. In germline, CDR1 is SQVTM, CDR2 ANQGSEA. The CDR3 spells CSVPDMVDQVEQYF. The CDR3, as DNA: TGCAGCGTCCCAGACATGGTGGATCAGGTTGAGCAATATTTC.

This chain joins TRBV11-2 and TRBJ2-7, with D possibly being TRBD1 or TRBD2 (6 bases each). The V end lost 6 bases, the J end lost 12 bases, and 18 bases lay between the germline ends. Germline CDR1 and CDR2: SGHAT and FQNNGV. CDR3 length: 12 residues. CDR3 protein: CASSPGGHEWYF. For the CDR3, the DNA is TGTGCCAGCAGTCCCGGGGGCCACGAGTGGTACTTC.

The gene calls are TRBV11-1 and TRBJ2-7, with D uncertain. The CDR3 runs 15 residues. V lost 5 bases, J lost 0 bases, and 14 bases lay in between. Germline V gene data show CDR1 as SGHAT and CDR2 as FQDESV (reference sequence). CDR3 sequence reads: CASSTSRSSSYEQYF. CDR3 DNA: TGTGCCAGCAGCACATCCCGGAGCTCCTCCTACGAGCAGTACTTC.

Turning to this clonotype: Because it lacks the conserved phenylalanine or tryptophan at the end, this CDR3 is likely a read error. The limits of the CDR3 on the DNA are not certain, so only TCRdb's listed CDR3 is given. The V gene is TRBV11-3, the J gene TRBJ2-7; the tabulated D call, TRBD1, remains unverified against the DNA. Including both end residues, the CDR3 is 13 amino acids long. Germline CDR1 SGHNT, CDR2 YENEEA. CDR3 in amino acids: CVSSVGQSYKQYL.

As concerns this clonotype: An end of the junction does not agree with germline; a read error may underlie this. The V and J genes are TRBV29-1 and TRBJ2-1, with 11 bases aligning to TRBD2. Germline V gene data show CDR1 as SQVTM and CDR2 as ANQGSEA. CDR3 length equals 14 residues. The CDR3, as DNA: TGCAGTGTTGTATTGACTAGCGGGGTAAATGAGCAGTTCTTC. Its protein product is CSVVLTSGVNEQFF.

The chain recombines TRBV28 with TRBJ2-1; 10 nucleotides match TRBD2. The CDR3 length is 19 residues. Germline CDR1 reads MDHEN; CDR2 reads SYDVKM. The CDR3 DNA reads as TGTGTCAGTAGTTTTGCGGTACTAGCGGGATTGAGCTCCTACAATGAGCAGTTCTTC. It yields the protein CVSSFAVLAGLSSYNEQFF.

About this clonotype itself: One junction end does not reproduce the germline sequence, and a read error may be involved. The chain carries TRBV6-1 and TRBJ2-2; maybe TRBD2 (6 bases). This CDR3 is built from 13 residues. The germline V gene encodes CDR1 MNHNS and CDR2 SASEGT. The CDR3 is CACSAGFTGELFF. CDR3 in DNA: TGTGCCTGCAGTGCGGGGTTCACCGGGGAGTTGTTTTTT.

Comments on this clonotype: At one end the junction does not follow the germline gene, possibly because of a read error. CDR3 DNA: TGTGGCAGTAGCTTTCCCGGGACTAGCAGGACCAAAAAAATTCAGTACTTC. It yields the protein CGSSFPGTSRTKKIQYF. V gene TRBV11-1 combines with J gene TRBJ2-4; 9 bases agree with TRBD2. The germline V gene encodes CDR1 SGHAT and CDR2 FQDESV (reference sequence). The CDR3 is made up of 17 amino acids. The full variable domain, with the rest looked up from reference TRBV11-1 and TRBJ2-4, is EAEVAQSPRYKITEKSQAVAFWCDPISGHATLYWYRQILGQGPELLVQFQDESVVDDSQLPKDRFSAERLKGVDSTLKIQPAELGDSAMYLCGSSFPGTSRTKKIQYFGAGTRLSVL.

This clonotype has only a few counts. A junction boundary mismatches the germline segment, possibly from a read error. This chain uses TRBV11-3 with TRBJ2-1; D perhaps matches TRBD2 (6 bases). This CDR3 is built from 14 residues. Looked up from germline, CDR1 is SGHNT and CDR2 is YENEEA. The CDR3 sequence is CASKLGGGNGEQFF. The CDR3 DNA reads TGTGCCAGCAAATTGGGAGGTGGGAATGGTGAGCAATTCTTC.

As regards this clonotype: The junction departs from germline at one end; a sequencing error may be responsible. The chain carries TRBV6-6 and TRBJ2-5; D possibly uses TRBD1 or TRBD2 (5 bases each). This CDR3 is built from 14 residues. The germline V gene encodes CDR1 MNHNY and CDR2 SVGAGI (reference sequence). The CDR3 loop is CANSYSGTEEAEYF. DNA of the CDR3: TGTGCCAACAGTTACTCAGGGACGGAGGAGGCCGAGTACTTC.

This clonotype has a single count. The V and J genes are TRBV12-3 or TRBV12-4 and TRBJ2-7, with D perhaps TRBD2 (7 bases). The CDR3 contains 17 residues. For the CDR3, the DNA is TGTGCAAACAGTTTAGAATGGTGGGAGGGGGTAAGATACGAGCAGTACTTC. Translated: CANSLEWWEGVRYEQYF.

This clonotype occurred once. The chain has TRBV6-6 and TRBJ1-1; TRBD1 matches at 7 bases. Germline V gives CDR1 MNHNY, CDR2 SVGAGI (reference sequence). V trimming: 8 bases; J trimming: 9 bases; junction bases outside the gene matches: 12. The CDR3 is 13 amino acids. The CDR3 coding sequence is TGTGCCAGCCGCCCAGGGGGGACTACTAAAGCTTTCTTT. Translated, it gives CASRPGGTTKAFF.

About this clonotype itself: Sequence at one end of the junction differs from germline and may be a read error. CDR3 protein: CVSTGGLAYEQYF. The DNA of the CDR3 is TGTGTCAGCACGGGAGGACTCGCCTACGAGCAGTACTTC. The rearrangement joins TRBV2 to TRBJ2-7; TRBD2 aligns across 7 bases. Germline V gene sequence: CDR1 SNHLY, CDR2 FYNNEI. There are 13 residues in the CDR3.

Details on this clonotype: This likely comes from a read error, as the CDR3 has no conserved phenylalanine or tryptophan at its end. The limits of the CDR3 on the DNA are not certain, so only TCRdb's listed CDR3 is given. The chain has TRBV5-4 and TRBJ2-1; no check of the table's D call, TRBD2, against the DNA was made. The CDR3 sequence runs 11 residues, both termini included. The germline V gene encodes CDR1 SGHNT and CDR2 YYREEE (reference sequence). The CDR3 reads CANNFSVEQFL.

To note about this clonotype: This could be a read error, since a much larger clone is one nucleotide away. The CDR3: CDSSSKTGTGLSYGANVLTF. The CDR3 bases are TGTGACAGCAGTTCCAAGACCGGGACAGGGCTGTCGTACGGGGCCAACGTCCTGACTTTC. The chain is built from TRBV28 and TRBJ2-6; 9 bases align to TRBD1. Germline values: CDR1 MDHEN, CDR2 SYDVKM. CDR3 length equals 20 residues.

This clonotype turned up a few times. CDR3 nucleotide sequence: TGTGCCAGCAGCGTAGTGGGGACTAGCGTGGGAGATACGCAGTATTTT. Encoded protein: CASSVVGTSVGDTQYF. The chain links TRBV9 to TRBJ2-3; TRBD2 aligns across 10 bases. Germline trimming cut 0 bases from V and 5 bases from J; bases unmatched to any gene: 6. Per the germline V gene, CDR1 is SGDLS and CDR2 is YYNGEE. This CDR3 is 16 amino acids long.

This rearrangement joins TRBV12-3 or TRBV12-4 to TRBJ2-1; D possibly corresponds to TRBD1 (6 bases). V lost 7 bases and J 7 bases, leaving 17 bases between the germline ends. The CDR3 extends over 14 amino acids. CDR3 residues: CASNAQGRRNEQFF. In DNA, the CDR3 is TGTGCCAGCAATGCCCAGGGGCGGCGGAATGAGCAGTTCTTC.

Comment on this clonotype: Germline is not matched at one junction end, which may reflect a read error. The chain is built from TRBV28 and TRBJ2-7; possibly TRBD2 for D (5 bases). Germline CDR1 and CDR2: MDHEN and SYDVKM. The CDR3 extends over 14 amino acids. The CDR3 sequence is CASSLTTGRNDQYF. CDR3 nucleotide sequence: TGTGCCAGCAGTCTAACGACGGGAAGAAACGATCAGTACTTC.